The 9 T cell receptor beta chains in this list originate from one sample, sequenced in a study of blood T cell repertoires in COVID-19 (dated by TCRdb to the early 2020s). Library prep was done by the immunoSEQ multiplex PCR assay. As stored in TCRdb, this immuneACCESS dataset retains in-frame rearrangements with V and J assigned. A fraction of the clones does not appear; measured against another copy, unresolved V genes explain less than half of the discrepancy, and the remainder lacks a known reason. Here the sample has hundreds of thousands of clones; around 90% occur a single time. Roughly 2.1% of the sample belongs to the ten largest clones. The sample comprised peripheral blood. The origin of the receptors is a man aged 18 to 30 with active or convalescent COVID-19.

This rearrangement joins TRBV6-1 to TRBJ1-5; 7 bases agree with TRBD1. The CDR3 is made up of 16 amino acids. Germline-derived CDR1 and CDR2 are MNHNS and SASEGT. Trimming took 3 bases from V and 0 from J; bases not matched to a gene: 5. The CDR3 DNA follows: TGTGCCAGCAGTGACGGGACAGTCTATAGCAATCAGCCCCAGCATTTT. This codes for CASSDGTVYSNQPQHF.

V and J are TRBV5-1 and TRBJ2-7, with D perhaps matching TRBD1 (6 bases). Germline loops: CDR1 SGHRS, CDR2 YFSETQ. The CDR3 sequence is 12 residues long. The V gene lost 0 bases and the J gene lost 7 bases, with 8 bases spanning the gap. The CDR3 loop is CASSLVQGEQYF. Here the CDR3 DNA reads TGCGCCAGCAGCTTGGTTCAGGGGGAGCAGTACTTC.

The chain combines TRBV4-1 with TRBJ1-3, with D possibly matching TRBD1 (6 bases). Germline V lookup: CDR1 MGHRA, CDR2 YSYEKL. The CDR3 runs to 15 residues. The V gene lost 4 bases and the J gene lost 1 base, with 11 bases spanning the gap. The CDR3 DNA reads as TGCGCCAGCAGCCTAGACAGGACTTCTGGAAACACCATATATTTT. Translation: CASSLDRTSGNTIYF.

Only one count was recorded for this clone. CDR3 sequence (DNA): TGTGCCAGCAGTTACTTGTCCGACAGCAACTATGGCTACACCTTC. Translated, it gives CASSYLSDSNYGYTF. The chain links TRBV6-2 or TRBV6-3 to TRBJ1-2; D perhaps matches TRBD1 (5 bases). V lost 1 base, J lost 2 bases, and 11 bases lay in between. CDR1 is MNHEY and CDR2 is SVGEGT in the germline V gene. The CDR3 loop spans 15 amino acids.

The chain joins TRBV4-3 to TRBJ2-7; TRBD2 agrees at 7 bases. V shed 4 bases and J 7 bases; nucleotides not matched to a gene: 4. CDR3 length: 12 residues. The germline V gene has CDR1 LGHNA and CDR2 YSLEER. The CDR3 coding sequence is TGCGCCAGCAGCCTCGACGGGGGGGAGCAGTACTTC. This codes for CASSLDGGEQYF.

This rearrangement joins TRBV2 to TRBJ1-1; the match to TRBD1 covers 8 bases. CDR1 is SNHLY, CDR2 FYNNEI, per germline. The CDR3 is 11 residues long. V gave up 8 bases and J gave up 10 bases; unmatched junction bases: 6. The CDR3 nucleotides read TGTGCCAGCGGCCAGGGGGCTGGAGCTTTCTTT. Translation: CASGQGAGAFF.

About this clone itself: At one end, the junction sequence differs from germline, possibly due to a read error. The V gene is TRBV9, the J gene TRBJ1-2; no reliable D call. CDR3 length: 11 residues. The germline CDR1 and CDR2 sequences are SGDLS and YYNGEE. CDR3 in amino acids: CASSARDKASF. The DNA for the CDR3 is TGTGCCAGCAGCGCAAGAGACAAGGCCTCCTTC.

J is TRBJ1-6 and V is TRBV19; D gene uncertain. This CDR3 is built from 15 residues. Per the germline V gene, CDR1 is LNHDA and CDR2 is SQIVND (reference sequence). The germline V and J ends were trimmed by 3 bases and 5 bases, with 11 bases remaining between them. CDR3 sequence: CASSISSRNNSPLHF. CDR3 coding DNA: TGTGCCAGTAGTATCTCTAGCAGAAATAATTCACCCCTCCACTTT.

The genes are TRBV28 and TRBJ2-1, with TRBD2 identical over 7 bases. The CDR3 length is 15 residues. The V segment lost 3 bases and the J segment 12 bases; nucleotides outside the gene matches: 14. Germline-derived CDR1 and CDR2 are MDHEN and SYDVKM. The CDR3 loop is CASSLNGFGAGAQFF. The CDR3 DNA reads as TGTGCCAGCAGTTTGAATGGTTTCGGGGCGGGAGCGCAGTTCTTC.